Presented here are 14 T cell receptor beta chains from one specimen sequenced in a study of CD4 T cells in relation to SARS-CoV-2 and coronaviruses. These TCRs are of unknown antigen specificity. Unexposed donor CD4+ T cells date from about 2011-2018, before the COVID-19 pandemic. After approximately ten days of culture, CD4+ T cells were isolated. Measured with immunoSEQ multiplex PCR; TCRdb has only the in-frame clones, and not every one. The table has some 30,000 clones, roughly 80% seen once. Input material: CD4+ T cells from PBMCs, cultured in vitro. The receptor set was obtained from a human donor in good health.

V and J are TRBV12-2 and TRBJ2-5; TRBD2, the D gene given by the table, was not confirmed from the DNA. TRBV12-2 is given as a pseudogene. This CDR3 spans 14 amino acids. The CDR3 nucleotides read TGTGCAAGTCGCTTGAGAGCGGGGGGGGAGACCCAGTACTTC. Its protein product is CASRLRAGGETQYF.

The chain recombines TRBV2 with TRBJ1-4; D is possibly TRBD1 (6 bases). The CDR3 contains 14 residues. Germline-derived CDR1 and CDR2 are SNHLY and FYNNEI. The ends were cut back, 7 bases at V and 7 bases at J, with 16 bases in the middle. The CDR3 DNA follows: TGTGCCAGCACCCGACAGGCGGGGAGTGAAAAACTGTTTTTT. Its protein is CASTRQAGSEKLFF.

The chain carries TRBV5-6 and TRBJ1-1; the D gene is possibly TRBD1 (5 bases). The germline V gene has CDR1 SGHDT and CDR2 YYEEEE. This CDR3 has 15 amino acids. With 2 bases removed from V and 3 bases from J, the gap between germline ends came to 14 bases. The CDR3 nucleotides read TGTGCCAGCAGCTTAGTTAGTCGGGGCTACACTGAAGCTTTCTTT. This sequence encodes CASSLVSRGYTEAFF.

This chain uses TRBV2 with TRBJ2-5, with 16 bases lining up with TRBD2. V was pared by 7 bases and J by 5 bases, with 4 bases of the junction left unmatched. This CDR3 spans 15 amino acids. In germline, CDR1 is SNHLY, CDR2 FYNNEI. The CDR3 sequence: CASKGLAGGLETQYF. The CDR3 DNA follows: TGTGCCAGCAAGGGACTAGCGGGGGGGCTTGAGACCCAGTACTTC.

This chain links TRBV10-2 with TRBJ2-5; D remains ambiguous. Germline V gene sequence: CDR1 WSHSY, CDR2 SAAADI. V was cut by 6 bases and J by 1 base, with 18 bases left in between. This CDR3 is built from 16 residues. This CDR3 is CASSPSPAVPQETQYF. The CDR3 nucleotides are TGCGCCAGCAGCCCCTCGCCGGCGGTCCCCCAAGAGACCCAGTACTTC.

This clone has a single count. The chain is built from TRBV5-1 and TRBJ2-5; TRBD1 matches at 10 bases. CDR1 is SGHRS and CDR2 is YFSETQ in the germline V gene. V lost 4 bases, J lost 5 bases, and 5 bases stayed unmatched. The CDR3 covers 14 residues. In nucleotides, the CDR3 is TGCGCCAGCAGCCCGGGACAGGGGAGGGAGACCCAGTACTTC. Protein: CASSPGQGRETQYF.

V usage is TRBV6-2 or TRBV6-3 and J usage is TRBJ1-5; TRBD1 agrees at 9 bases. V dropped 6 bases and J dropped 11; count of bases not matched to a gene: 20. Germline V gives CDR1 MNHEY, CDR2 SVGEGT. This CDR3 is 17 amino acids long. The chain's CDR3 is CASSQLRDRVVIATQHF. The CDR3 coding sequence is TGTGCCAGCAGCCAACTCCGGGACAGGGTGGTAATAGCGACCCAGCATTTT.

V gene TRBV27 combines with J gene TRBJ2-5, with 7 bases aligning to TRBD2. After removal of 6 bases from V and 7 bases from J, the junction contained 5 bases not matched to a gene. Germline values: CDR1 MNHEY, CDR2 SMNVEV (reference sequence). The CDR3 has 12 residues. The CDR3, as DNA: TGTGCCAGCAGGCGCCCGGGGGGGACCCAGTACTTC. This sequence encodes CASRRPGGTQYF.

The chain has TRBV6-5 and TRBJ1-3; no firm D call. This CDR3 comprises 14 residues. From germline, CDR1 is MNHEY and CDR2 SVGAGI. Trimming took off 8 bases at V and 2 bases at J, with 13 bases between the two ends. CDR3 in DNA: TGTGCCAGCTACGGTCCAGAAGCTGGAAACACCATATATTTT. Its translation is CASYGPEAGNTIYF.

The chain links TRBV5-4 to TRBJ2-5; 8 bases agree with TRBD2. J lost 1 base, V lost 1 base, and 3 bases had no gene match. CDR1 is SGHNT, CDR2 YYREEE, per germline (reference sequence). This CDR3 has 15 residues. CDR3 residues: CASSLRGGPQETQYF. DNA for the CDR3: TGTGCCAGCAGCTTGCGGGGGGGCCCCCAAGAGACCCAGTACTTC.

The rearrangement links TRBV5-1 to TRBJ2-5, with D maybe TRBD1 (6 bases). The length of the CDR3 is 14 residues. The V end lost 1 base, the J end lost 0 bases, and 7 bases lay between the germline ends. Germline V CDR1 and CDR2: SGHRS, YFSETQ. This CDR3 reads CASSLRTDQETQYF. CDR3 DNA: TGCGCCAGCAGCTTGCGGACAGACCAAGAGACCCAGTACTTC.

The CDR3 protein is CAIRQGANQPQHF. The CDR3 DNA reads as TGTGCCATCAGGCAGGGTGCCAATCAGCCCCAGCATTTT. The rearrangement uses TRBV10-3 and TRBJ1-5; a weak D match, TRBD1 (5 bases). Germline V CDR1 and CDR2: ENHRY, SYGVKD. The CDR3 has 13 amino acids. Trimming removed 6 bases from V and 3 bases from J, with 9 bases in between.

CDR3 amino acids: CASSYSMMQYF. Written as DNA, the CDR3 is TGTGCCAGCAGTTACTCGATGATGCAGTACTTC. The chain is built from TRBV6-2 or TRBV6-3 and TRBJ2-7, with no clear D. Trimming stripped 0 bases from V and 9 bases from J, with 6 bases between. Germline CDR1 is MNHEY and CDR2 is SVGEGT. The CDR3 runs 11 residues.

This clone was observed a single time. This CDR3 is CASSLFGPNNEQFF. The CDR3 DNA sequence: TGTGCCAGCAGCTTGTTCGGGCCGAACAATGAGCAGTTCTTC. The chain has TRBV7-8 and TRBJ2-1; D gene ambiguous. Germline lookup yields CDR1 SGHVS and CDR2 FQNEAQ. Deletions cut 3 bases from V and 5 bases from J, with 11 bases between. The CDR3 length is 14 residues.